These 31 T cell receptor beta chains were sequenced from one sample in a study of T cell changes during pregnancy in multiple sclerosis. Repertoires were generated with immunoSEQ multiplex PCR, while TCRdb's copy carries only in-frame clones and drops some. The sample lists some 43,000 clones, 90% to 95% occurring once. The starting material was CD8+ T cells from peripheral blood mononuclear cells, obtained in the third trimester of pregnancy. These receptors originate from a female donor with multiple sclerosis, enrolled in a pregnancy study.

The V and J genes are TRBV27 and TRBJ2-7; D possibly corresponds to TRBD1 (5 bases). This CDR3 spans 14 amino acids. Trimming removed 3 bases from V and 2 bases from J, with 11 bases in between. In germline, CDR1 is MNHEY, CDR2 SMNVEV (reference sequence). CDR3 bases: TGTGCCAGCAGTTTGCGCAGGGCCCCCTACGAGCAGTACTTC. Amino acids: CASSLRRAPYEQYF.

V gene TRBV29-1 combines with J gene TRBJ2-5, with D tentatively TRBD2 (5 bases). The CDR3 contains 12 residues. Trimming cost V 4 bases and J 5 bases, with 11 bases left between them. The V gene's germline CDR1 is SQVTM and CDR2 ANQGSEA. CDR3 amino acids: CSVVGSLETQYF. DNA of the CDR3: TGCAGCGTTGTAGGGAGCTTGGAGACCCAGTACTTC.

The rearrangement links TRBV9 to TRBJ2-1; 11 nucleotides match TRBD2. Germline CDR1 is SGDLS and CDR2 is YYNGEE. The CDR3 covers 15 residues. J gave up 10 bases and V 2 bases, and 8 bases lay outside the gene matches. The CDR3 is CASSVLAGGPGEQFF. The CDR3 DNA reads as TGTGCCAGCAGCGTTTTAGCGGGAGGGCCGGGGGAGCAGTTCTTC.

This clone was picked up one time. The gene calls are TRBV28 and TRBJ2-4; possibly TRBD1 for D (5 bases). The CDR3 totals 13 residues. V was cut by 6 bases and J by 8 bases, with 14 bases left in between. Germline values: CDR1 MDHEN, CDR2 SYDVKM. Written as DNA, the CDR3 is TGTGCCAGCAGGAGGACACCCCCCGACATTCAGTACTTC. It is translated as CASRRTPPDIQYF.

This chain connects TRBV28 to TRBJ2-1; TRBD1 matches at 7 bases. CDR3 length: 13 residues. Germline-derived CDR1 and CDR2 are MDHEN and SYDVKM. The J segment lost 6 bases and the V segment lost 6 bases, leaving 5 bases of the junction unmatched. CDR3 DNA sequence: TGTGCCAGCAGACCGGGACAGCTCAATGAGCAGTTCTTC. Translating it yields CASRPGQLNEQFF.

The chain has TRBV13 and TRBJ2-7; 8 bases map to TRBD2. Unmatched junction bases numbered 5, after V lost 4 bases and J lost 3 bases. In germline, CDR1 is PRHDT, CDR2 FYEKMQ (reference sequence). This CDR3 contains 14 residues. The CDR3 loop reads CASSSTSERYEQYF. CDR3 DNA: TGTGCCAGCAGCTCGACTAGCGAGCGCTACGAGCAGTACTTC.

This clone was recorded a few times. The CDR3 nucleotides are TGTGCCAGCAGCTTGTACCAAGCCAATCAGCCCCAGCATTTT. Its protein is CASSLYQANQPQHF. The J gene is TRBJ1-5, the V gene TRBV5-5; D gene uncertain. Trimming removed 1 base at V and 3 bases at J, with 8 bases between. Germline lookup yields CDR1 SGHKS and CDR2 YYEKEE (reference sequence). The CDR3 totals 14 residues.

The V call is TRBV4-1, the J call TRBJ1-6, with D possibly being TRBD1 (5 bases). The V and J ends lost 2 bases and 9 bases respectively, with 14 bases between them. The CDR3 length is 15 residues. Germline V gives CDR1 MGHRA, CDR2 YSYEKL. The chain's CDR3 is CASSQYGTGGSPLHF. For the CDR3, the DNA is TGCGCCAGCAGCCAATATGGGACGGGGGGTTCACCCCTCCACTTT.

CDR3 sequence (DNA): TGTGCCAGCAGCTGGCCCAGCGGGGGCTCCTACAATGAGCAGTTCTTC. It yields the protein CASSWPSGGSYNEQFF. This chain links TRBV7-8 with TRBJ2-1, with 8 bases identical to TRBD2. V was pared by 4 bases and J by 0 bases, with 5 bases of the junction left unmatched. Germline values: CDR1 SGHVS, CDR2 FQNEAQ. CDR3 size: 16 residues.

The CDR3 sequence is CASSRGASGRHLSYEQYF. The CDR3 bases are TGTGCCAGCAGCCGAGGGGCTAGCGGGAGGCACCTATCCTACGAGCAGTACTTC. The chain couples TRBV21-1 to TRBJ2-7; TRBD2 is the table's D call and was not checked against the DNA. TRBV21-1 is marked as a pseudogene. This CDR3 has 18 residues.

This chain links TRBV28 with TRBJ1-2; D is undetermined. The CDR3 is 13 residues long. Germline-derived CDR1 and CDR2 are MDHEN and SYDVKM. V lost 3 bases and J lost 7, with 12 bases in between. The CDR3 region has the DNA TGTGCCAGCAGTTTGTCCCTTGCAGGTGGCTACACCTTC. It translates to CASSLSLAGGYTF.

The V and J genes are TRBV19 and TRBJ2-1, with 12 bases aligning to TRBD2. J was trimmed by 4 bases and V by 6 bases; bases with no gene match: 7. There are 16 residues in the CDR3. Germline-derived CDR1 and CDR2 are LNHDA and SQIVND (reference sequence). CDR3 amino acids: CASRDGLAGMYNEQFF. In DNA, the CDR3 is TGTGCCAGTAGGGACGGACTAGCGGGGATGTACAATGAGCAGTTCTTC.

The V gene is TRBV11-2, the J gene TRBJ1-2, with D perhaps TRBD1 (5 bases). V was trimmed by 5 bases and J by 4 bases, leaving 11 bases between them. The germline V gene has CDR1 SGHAT and CDR2 FQNNGV. The CDR3 covers 13 residues. The CDR3 reads CASSAQGRYGYTF. CDR3 coding DNA: TGTGCCAGCAGCGCGCAGGGCCGCTATGGCTACACCTTC.

The J gene is TRBJ2-7, the V gene TRBV5-1, with D possibly matching TRBD1 (5 bases). From germline, CDR1 is SGHRS and CDR2 YFSETQ. V dropped 0 bases and J dropped 2 bases, with 12 bases sitting between them. The CDR3 extends over 15 amino acids. CDR3 loop: CASSLVQGATYEQYF. CDR3 DNA: TGCGCCAGCAGCTTGGTCCAGGGCGCTACCTACGAGCAGTACTTC.

This rearrangement joins TRBV7-9 to TRBJ2-7; 8 positions agree with TRBD2. Germline-derived CDR1 and CDR2 are SEHNR and FQNEAQ (reference sequence). The CDR3 spans 14 residues. Losses at the gene ends were 2 bases for V and 4 bases for J; bases not matched to a gene: 4. The CDR3 nucleotides are TGTGCCAGCAGCTTATCGACTAGCGCTTACGAGCAGTACTTC. Protein sequence: CASSLSTSAYEQYF. Supplemented by reference TRBV7-9 and TRBJ2-7, the full variable domain reads DTGVSQNPRHKITKRGQNVTFRCDPISEHNRLYWYRQTLGQGPEFLTYFQNEAQLEKSRLLSDRFSAERPKGSFSTLEIQRTEQGDSAMYLCASSLSTSAYEQYFGPGTRLTVT.

J is TRBJ2-2 and V is TRBV7-9, with 8 positions matching TRBD1. Trimming at V came to 4 bases and at J to 2 bases, leaving 12 bases not matched to a gene. Germline-derived CDR1 and CDR2 are SEHNR and FQNEAQ (reference sequence). The CDR3 has 18 residues. This CDR3 reads CASSSRAGGFANTGELFF. DNA of the CDR3: TGTGCCAGCAGCTCACGGGCAGGGGGCTTTGCAAACACCGGGGAGCTGTTTTTT.

This chain connects TRBV28 to TRBJ1-2, with a tentative D call TRBD1 (6 bases). The V end lost 6 bases, the J end lost 4 bases, and 12 bases lay between the germline ends. Germline V gene sequence: CDR1 MDHEN, CDR2 SYDVKM. The CDR3 length is 13 residues. The CDR3 DNA reads TGTGCCAGCAGCCCACAGGGCCCCTATGGCTACACCTTC. Translated: CASSPQGPYGYTF.

The chain employs TRBV28 and TRBJ2-1; tentative D call: TRBD2 (5 bases). This CDR3 has 14 residues. The germline CDR1 and CDR2 sequences are MDHEN and SYDVKM. V was pared by 3 bases and J by 0 bases, with 6 bases between. CDR3: CASSFRGSYNEQFF. CDR3 coding DNA: TGTGCCAGCAGTTTTCGGGGCTCCTACAATGAGCAGTTCTTC.

The chain combines TRBV7-9 with TRBJ1-4; the D is unclear. The V and J ends lost 1 base and 2 bases respectively, with 5 bases between them. The CDR3 covers 14 residues. Germline V lookup: CDR1 SEHNR, CDR2 FQNEAQ (reference sequence). CDR3 in amino acids: CASSLDTTNEKLFF. CDR3 bases: TGTGCCAGCAGCTTAGACACGACTAATGAAAAACTGTTTTTT.

The chain couples TRBV7-9 to TRBJ2-1; D might be TRBD2 (6 bases). The CDR3 consists of 12 residues. V lost 2 bases to trimming and J lost 8 bases, with 7 bases between them. Germline CDR1 is SEHNR and CDR2 is FQNEAQ (reference sequence). The CDR3 sequence is CASSLSSDEQFF. CDR3 coding DNA: TGTGCCAGCAGCTTATCTAGCGATGAGCAGTTCTTC.

The chain links TRBV29-1 to TRBJ2-5, with TRBD1 identical over 8 bases. The CDR3 has 15 residues. V was clipped by 0 bases and J by 4 bases; unmatched bases: 7. Germline values: CDR1 SQVTM, CDR2 ANQGSEA. The CDR3 DNA is TGCAGCGTTGAAGATCCCGGACAGGGCCGAGAGACCCAGTACTTC. Translating gives CSVEDPGQGRETQYF.

The V call is TRBV6-1, the J call TRBJ2-2; D ambiguous. Trimming stripped 1 base from V and 3 bases from J, with 3 bases between. Germline CDR1 reads MNHNS; CDR2 reads SASEGT. The CDR3 is 13 amino acids. The CDR3 DNA reads TGTGCCAGCAGTGAAGTCTACACCGGGGAGCTGTTTTTT. Its translation: CASSEVYTGELFF.

J is TRBJ2-1 and V is TRBV6-1; 7 bases are shared with TRBD1. The trim removed 7 bases at V and 6 bases at J, leaving 12 bases unmatched. Germline V gives CDR1 MNHNS, CDR2 SASEGT. This CDR3 is 15 amino acids long. The CDR3 here is CASTPQGVLINEQFF. For the CDR3, the DNA is TGTGCCAGCACCCCTCAGGGGGTTCTGATCAATGAGCAGTTCTTC.

CDR3 in amino acids: CASSQGQGGKLFF. For the CDR3, the DNA is TGCGCCAGCAGCCAAGGGCAGGGGGGAAAACTGTTTTTT. This rearrangement joins TRBV4-1 to TRBJ1-4; TRBD1 matches 7 bases. Trimming cost V 1 base and J 10 bases; bases outside gene matches: 3. This CDR3 comprises 13 residues. Germline V gives CDR1 MGHRA, CDR2 YSYEKL.

In this sample, this clone turned up once. V usage is TRBV27 and J usage is TRBJ2-3; a possible D gene is TRBD1 (7 bases). There are 18 residues in the CDR3. The V end was cut by 0 bases, the J end by 2 bases, with 18 bases between. The germline V gene has CDR1 MNHEY and CDR2 SMNVEV (reference sequence). CDR3 DNA sequence: TGTGCCAGCAGTTTATCGGCGGGGACAGACTTATTCACAGATACGCAGTATTTT. This sequence encodes CASSLSAGTDLFTDTQYF.

Concerning this clone: One end of the junction is discordant with germline, which a read error may explain. V usage is TRBV6-1 and J usage is TRBJ2-5, with 10 nucleotides matching TRBD2. The V gene's germline CDR1 is MNHNS and CDR2 SASEGT. The CDR3 spans 15 residues. The CDR3 here is CASREAGGPRETQYF. Written as DNA, the CDR3 is TGTGCCAGCAGGGAAGCGGGAGGGCCGCGGGAGACCCAGTACTTC.

The chain has TRBV28 and TRBJ2-1, with 8 bases that match TRBD2. V trimming: 11 bases; J trimming: 0 bases; junction bases outside the gene matches: 6. Germline V gene sequence: CDR1 MDHEN, CDR2 SYDVKM. This CDR3 comprises 14 residues. DNA of the CDR3: TGTGCCTGCCGGGAGGGGAACTCCTACAATGAGCAGTTCTTC. Its translation is CACREGNSYNEQFF. Full variable domain (rest looked up from reference TRBV28 and TRBJ2-1): DVKVTQSSRYLVKRTGEKVFLECVQDMDHENMFWYRQDPGLGLRLIYFSYDVKMKEKGDIPEGYSVSREKKERFSLILESASTNQTSMYLCACREGNSYNEQFFGPGTRLTVL.

The genes are TRBV14 and TRBJ2-3, with D uncertain. With 1 base removed from V and 3 bases from J, the gap between germline ends came to 11 bases. The CDR3 covers 15 residues. Germline CDR1 is SGHDN and CDR2 is FVKESK. The CDR3 loop reads CASSQAGVGTDTQYF. The CDR3 nucleotides read TGTGCCAGCAGCCAAGCTGGAGTCGGAACAGATACGCAGTATTTT.

V usage is TRBV7-9 and J usage is TRBJ2-7, with D possibly being TRBD1 (5 bases). From germline, CDR1 is SEHNR and CDR2 FQNEAQ (reference sequence). CDR3 length equals 15 residues. V was clipped by 5 bases and J by 2 bases, with 16 bases between them. The CDR3 DNA reads as TGTGCCAGCAGCCCTGGTCTGCAGGGCGCCTACGAGCAGTACTTC. This gives the protein CASSPGLQGAYEQYF. Full variable domain (outside the CDR3, taken from reference TRBV7-9 and TRBJ2-7): DTGVSQNPRHKITKRGQNVTFRCDPISEHNRLYWYRQTLGQGPEFLTYFQNEAQLEKSRLLSDRFSAERPKGSFSTLEIQRTEQGDSAMYLCASSPGLQGAYEQYFGPGTRLTVT.

For the CDR3, the DNA is TGTGCCAGCAGCTTAGGGGCGGGAGGAGCCTTATACAATGAGCAGTTCTTC. Its translation is CASSLGAGGALYNEQFF. The chain carries TRBV13 and TRBJ2-1; 8 bases are shared with TRBD2. This CDR3 is 17 amino acids long. Germline assignment: CDR1 PRHDT and CDR2 FYEKMQ (reference sequence). V lost 0 bases to trimming and J lost 4 bases; unmatched junction nucleotides: 8.

The chain carries TRBV9 and TRBJ2-3, with D perhaps TRBD2 (5 bases). Germline V gives CDR1 SGDLS, CDR2 YYNGEE. The CDR3 runs to 14 residues. V was clipped by 3 bases and J by 6 bases, with 14 bases between them. This chain's CDR3 is CASSAEGSGDTQYF. Written as DNA, the CDR3 is TGTGCCAGCAGCGCGGAAGGGTCGGGGGATACGCAGTATTTT. Full variable domain (outside the CDR3, taken from reference TRBV9 and TRBJ2-3): DSGVTQTPKHLITATGQRVTLRCSPRSGDLSVYWYQQSLDQGLQFLIQYYNGEERAKGNILERFSAQQFPDLHSELNLSSLELGDSALYFCASSAEGSGDTQYFGPGTRLTVL.